These 12 T cell receptor beta chains came from one sample sequenced in a study of blood T cell repertoires in COVID-19. Sequencing was performed with immunoSEQ multiplex PCR; in TCRdb, only in-frame clones are kept and a portion is missing. The sample holds 120,000 to 150,000 clones, roughly 86% seen once. The specimen was peripheral blood. Receptor source: a woman aged 45-59 years with acute or convalescent COVID-19.

This clone was picked up one time. The chain joins TRBV2 to TRBJ2-7; TRBD1 matches 7 bases. CDR1 is SNHLY, CDR2 FYNNEI, per germline. Trimming at V came to 3 bases and at J to 3 bases, leaving 5 bases not matched to a gene. This CDR3 is 14 amino acids long. Here the CDR3 reads CASSEMSGGYEQYF. The CDR3 DNA sequence: TGTGCCAGCAGTGAGATGTCAGGGGGCTACGAGCAGTACTTC.

This chain links TRBV6-5 with TRBJ1-1; 9 nucleotides agree with TRBD1. This CDR3 contains 15 residues. The J segment lost 4 bases and the V segment lost 0 bases, leaving 3 bases of the junction unmatched. The germline gives CDR1 MNHEY, CDR2 SVGAGI. CDR3 nucleotides: TGTGCCAGCAGTTACTCCTGGACAGGGGCCACTGAAGCTTTCTTT. Translating gives CASSYSWTGATEAFF.

The genes are TRBV7-9 and TRBJ2-1, with a tentative D call TRBD2 (5 bases). Trimming pared 5 bases from V and 9 bases from J, leaving 17 bases between. Germline V lookup: CDR1 SEHNR, CDR2 FQNEAQ (reference sequence). The CDR3 is 14 residues long. The CDR3 sequence: CASSISPTSSEQFF. DNA of the CDR3: TGTGCCAGCAGCATTAGCCCCACTAGTAGTGAGCAGTTCTTC.

The V gene is TRBV27, the J gene TRBJ2-3; tentatively, D is TRBD1 (7 bases). Germline CDR1 MNHEY, CDR2 SMNVEV (reference sequence). CDR3 length: 15 amino acids. The ends were cut back, 4 bases at V and 2 bases at J, with 13 bases in the middle. CDR3 nucleotides: TGTGCCAGCAGTTCCGCGGGACAGAACACAGATACGCAGTATTTT. Protein sequence: CASSSAGQNTDTQYF.

The CDR3 loop is CASSLALAAGELFF. CDR3 bases: TGCGCCAGCAGCTTGGCCCTAGCCGCCGGGGAGCTGTTTTTT. V gene TRBV5-1 combines with J gene TRBJ2-2, with D perhaps TRBD2 (5 bases). The CDR3 sequence is 14 residues long. Germline V gives CDR1 SGHRS, CDR2 YFSETQ. Trimming left V 0 bases short and J 6 bases short, with 9 bases between.

This clone has a handful of counts. The V gene is TRBV29-1, the J gene TRBJ2-1; 9 bases agree with TRBD2. Germline V CDR1 and CDR2: SQVTM, ANQGSEA. CDR3 size: 15 residues. With 7 bases clipped from V and 8 bases from J, the junction kept 15 bases outside the gene matches. The CDR3 nucleotides are TGCAGCGCCCAGGTGGAGCTAGCGGGGCTTGATGAGCAGTTCTTC. It translates to CSAQVELAGLDEQFF.

The chain carries TRBV4-1 and TRBJ1-2; D is perhaps TRBD1 (5 bases). The CDR3 totals 16 residues. CDR1 is MGHRA, CDR2 YSYEKL, per germline. V gave up 0 bases and J gave up 8 bases, with 19 bases separating them. The CDR3, as DNA: TGCGCCAGCAGCCAAGAGCCGGGACTGGCCCCGTTGGGCTACACCTTC. This codes for CASSQEPGLAPLGYTF.

V is TRBV29-1 and J is TRBJ1-2; D unclear. V shed 1 base and J shed 6 bases, with 12 bases lying between them. The CDR3 extends over 13 amino acids. Germline V gene data show CDR1 as SQVTM and CDR2 as ANQGSEA. CDR3: CSVEAAGEDGYTF. DNA for the CDR3: TGCAGCGTTGAAGCTGCCGGGGAGGATGGCTACACCTTC.

V and J are TRBV7-2 and TRBJ1-2; D not resolved. This CDR3 is 12 amino acids long. V was trimmed by 3 bases and J by 4 bases, leaving 6 bases between them. Per germline, CDR1 SGHTA and CDR2 FQGNSA. CDR3 region: CASSFESYGYTF. CDR3 nucleotide sequence: TGTGCCAGCAGCTTTGAGAGCTATGGCTACACCTTC.

The V gene is TRBV5-1, the J gene TRBJ2-7, with 11 bases aligning to TRBD2. V shed 5 bases, J shed 2 bases, and the junction held 9 bases outside the gene matches. The CDR3 sequence is 16 residues long. Germline CDR1 reads SGHRS; CDR2 reads YFSETQ. The CDR3 DNA follows: TGCGCCAGCAGTTCCAGGACTAGCGGGTCTACCTACGAGCAGTACTTC. Protein product: CASSSRTSGSTYEQYF.

This clone was observed many times. The V and J genes are TRBV11-2 and TRBJ1-3; D uncertain. The V gene's germline CDR1 is SGHAT and CDR2 FQNNGV. V shed 0 bases and J shed 0 bases, with 6 bases lying between them. The CDR3 spans 15 residues. The CDR3 sequence: CASSLEPRSGNTIYF. The CDR3 DNA reads as TGTGCCAGCAGCTTAGAACCGCGCTCTGGAAACACCATATATTTT.

The CDR3 DNA reads TGTGCCAGCAGTTACCGACGGACAGGGATCGGAAACACCATATATTTT. Protein: CASSYRRTGIGNTIYF. J is TRBJ1-3 and V is TRBV6-5; 8 bases map to TRBD1. The trim removed 2 bases at V and 4 bases at J, leaving 7 bases unmatched. This CDR3 has 16 amino acids. From germline, CDR1 is MNHEY and CDR2 SVGAGI.